This is a list of T cell receptor beta chains from one sample in a study of resident and recirculating memory T cells in vitiligo. Method: immunoSEQ multiplex PCR; TCRdb's copy keeps in-frame clones and lacks some. The data contain more than 65,000 clones, 90% to 95% of them seen just once; the ten biggest clones take up over 4.5%. Sequenced input: blood. Receptors originate from a male donor with vitiligo. The CDR3 runs from the conserved cysteine through the conserved F or W. The order of the fields is clone size, D gene, V gene, J gene, CDR3 DNA, CDR3 protein. D genes are given only for firm matches. The size field is filled for only some rows; it gives once, few, many or a size class.

size: NA
D: NA
V: TRBV5-5
J: TRBJ2-2
DNA: TGTGCCAGCAGCTCCCGGGACATTTACACCGGGGAGCTGTTTTTT
CDR3: CASSSRDIYTGELFF

size: NA
D: NA
V: TRBV21-1
J: TRBJ2-5
DNA: TGTGCCAGCAGCAAAAATAAACGTCCTGGGGGGGATAAAGAGACCCAGTACTTC
CDR3: CASSKNKRPGGDKETQYF

size: NA
D: NA
V: TRBV21-1
J: TRBJ2-3
DNA: TGTGCCAGCAGCGTACGCGGGGGGAGAAGGGCAGATACGCAGTATTTT
CDR3: CASSVRGGRRADTQYF

size: NA
D: NA
V: TRBV7-9
J: TRBJ1-1
DNA: TGTGCCAGCAGCCAGACAGAGAACACTGAAGCTTTCTTT
CDR3: CASSQTENTEAFF

size: NA
D: NA
V: TRBV5-1
J: TRBJ1-1
DNA: TGCGCCAGCAACTTTCAGGGTGAAGCTTTCTTT
CDR3: CASNFQGEAFF

size: NA
D: NA
V: TRBV2
J: TRBJ2-7
DNA: TGTGCCAGCATGAGACAAATATCCGAGCAGTACTTC
CDR3: CASMRQISEQYF

size: NA
D: NA
V: TRBV28
J: TRBJ2-3
DNA: TGTGCCAGCAAAACAGGGATAAGCACAGATACGCAGTATTTT
CDR3: CASKTGISTDTQYF

size: NA
D: NA
V: TRBV6-5
J: TRBJ1-2
DNA: TGTGCCAGCAGTTACCAGGGGTTTGACTATGGCTACACCTTC
CDR3: CASSYQGFDYGYTF

size: NA
D: NA
V: TRBV27
J: TRBJ2-6
DNA: TGTGCCAGCAGTTTATCGGCAGGCCTCTCTGGGGCCAACGTCCTGACTTTC
CDR3: CASSLSAGLSGANVLTF

size: NA
D: TRBD1
V: TRBV27
J: TRBJ2-3
DNA: TGTGCCAGCAGTTTATTAATAGGACAGGGCGGCACAGATACGCAGTATTTT
CDR3: CASSLLIGQGGTDTQYF

size: NA
D: TRBD2
V: TRBV11-2
J: TRBJ2-7
DNA: TGTGCCAGCAGTCAAACTAGCGGGGGATCCTACGAGCAGTACTTC
CDR3: CASSQTSGGSYEQYF

size: NA
D: TRBD1
V: TRBV12-5
J: TRBJ2-7
DNA: TGTGCTAGTGGTTTGGTACTAGGACAGGCTACCTACGAGCAGTACTTC
CDR3: CASGLVLGQATYEQYF

size: NA
D: TRBD1
V: TRBV5-1
J: TRBJ1-5
DNA: TGCGCCAGCAGCCCGGAAGGGACAGGGGGCTTCAATCAGCCCCAGCATTTT
CDR3: CASSPEGTGGFNQPQHF

size: NA
D: TRBD1
V: TRBV9
J: TRBJ2-7
DNA: TGTGCCAGCAGCGTAGAAGCAGGGACAGGCTCCTACGAGCAGTACTTC
CDR3: CASSVEAGTGSYEQYF

size: NA
D: TRBD1
V: TRBV27
J: TRBJ2-7
DNA: TGTGCCAGCAGTGACGCAGGGGGTCCAGACTCCTACGAGCAGTACTTC
CDR3: CASSDAGGPDSYEQYF

size: NA
D: TRBD1
V: TRBV19
J: TRBJ1-5
DNA: TGTGCCAGTAGTATCGGGGCCTGGACAGGGGGCCGGGAGCGACGTCAGCCCCAGCATTTT
CDR3: CASSIGAWTGGRERRQPQHF

size: NA
D: TRBD1
V: TRBV2
J: TRBJ1-6
DNA: TGTGCCAGCAGGGGACAGGAAAACTATAATTCACCCCTCCACTTT
CDR3: CASRGQENYNSPLHF

size: once
D: TRBD1
V: TRBV4-2
J: TRBJ1-4
DNA: TGTGCCAGCAGCCGCGGGACAGGCACTAATGAAAAACTGTTTTTT
CDR3: CASSRGTGTNEKLFF

size: NA
D: TRBD2
V: TRBV10-1
J: TRBJ2-1
DNA: TGCGCCAGCAGTTTCGCGGGGGTGCTCTACAATGAGCAGTTCTTC
CDR3: CASSFAGVLYNEQFF

size: NA
D: TRBD2
V: TRBV9
J: TRBJ2-7
DNA: TGTGCCAGCAGCGTAGATCTAGCGGGCACCTACGAGCAGTACTTC
CDR3: CASSVDLAGTYEQYF

size: NA
D: TRBD1
V: TRBV28
J: TRBJ1-1
DNA: TGTGCCAGCAGTTCTCCGGGACAGGGCATGAACACTGAAGCTTTCTTT
CDR3: CASSSPGQGMNTEAFF

size: NA
D: NA
V: TRBV6-5
J: TRBJ1-2
DNA: TGTGCCAGCAGTTCGCCAGGGAAATTCTATGGCTACACCTTC
CDR3: CASSSPGKFYGYTF

size: NA
D: NA
V: TRBV9
J: TRBJ1-6
DNA: TGTGCCAGCAGCCCCCAACACAGGGAACGAGGATCACCCCTCCACTTT
CDR3: CASSPQHRERGSPLHF

size: NA
D: TRBD1
V: TRBV11-3
J: TRBJ2-1
DNA: TGTGCCAGCAGCCATGGGACAGGGGGTGGGAATGAGCAGTTCTTC
CDR3: CASSHGTGGGNEQFF